This T cell receptor (beta chain) stems from a study of siplizumab effects on memory and regulatory T cells. The study, taken as a whole, reports: It was never confirmed that proliferating Tregs from siplizumab cultures were suppressive. Roughly 80-95% of dividing CD4+ or CD8+ clones were without an attributable naive or memory phenotype.

Using immunoSEQ multiplex PCR, the repertoire was profiled, and TCRdb retains in-frame clones only, with some absent. The table has fewer than 80,000 clones, about 92% seen once. A word on this clone: The target antigen is unknown.

Trimming left V 5 bases short and J 8 bases short, with 24 bases between. This CDR3 comprises 16 residues. Germline V gene data show CDR1 as SEHNR and CDR2 as FQNEAQ (reference sequence). The sequence came from a human donor in good health. Sequencing input: CD8+ T cells sorted from blood. J is TRBJ1-2 and V is TRBV7-9, with D unclear. This chain's CDR3 is CASSPISGGSPLGYTF. CDR3 coding DNA: TGTGCCAGCAGCCCCATTAGCGGTGGATCCCCTCTAGGCTACACCTTC.